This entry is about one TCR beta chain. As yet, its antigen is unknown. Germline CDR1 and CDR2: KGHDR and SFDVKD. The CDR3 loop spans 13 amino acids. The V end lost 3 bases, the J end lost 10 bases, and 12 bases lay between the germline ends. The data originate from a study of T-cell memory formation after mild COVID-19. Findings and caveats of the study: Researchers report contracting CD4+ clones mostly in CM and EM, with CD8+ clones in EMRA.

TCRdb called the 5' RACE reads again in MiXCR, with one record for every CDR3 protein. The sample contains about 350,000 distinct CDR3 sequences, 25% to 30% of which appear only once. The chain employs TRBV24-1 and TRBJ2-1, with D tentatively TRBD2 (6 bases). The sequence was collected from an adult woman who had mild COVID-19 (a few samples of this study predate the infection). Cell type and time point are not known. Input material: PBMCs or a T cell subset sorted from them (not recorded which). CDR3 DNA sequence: TGTGCCACCAGTGATACGACTAGGAAGGAGCAGTTCTTC. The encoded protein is CATSDTTRKEQFF.